The T cell receptor (beta chain) under discussion was sequenced for a study of response to subunit inactivated influenza vaccine. Study-level findings and limits: New T cells are recruited in small numbers by each seasonal influenza vaccination, according to the authors' suggestion.

Via MiXCR, TCRdb re-called the RT-PCR reads, giving one row per CDR3 protein. The top ten clones hold around 9.6% of a sample with around 750,000 distinct CDR3 sequences, around 20% of them seen once. Per the germline V gene, CDR1 is LGHNA and CDR2 is YSLEER. The CDR3 consists of 16 residues. V was clipped by 3 bases and J by 6 bases; unmatched bases: 9. This clonotype has more than one count but fewer than ten. No antigen is known for it. The rearrangement links TRBV4-3 to TRBJ2-2, with TRBD2 matching over 8 bases. This clonotype was sampled from a man aged 50-59 years who received an inactivated influenza vaccine. Sequencing used PBMCs from blood, obtained around 5 days after vaccination. The CDR3 DNA follows: TGCGCCAGCAGCCAGGGATCCGGGACTAGACCCGGGGAGCTGTTTTTT. Residues: CASSQGSGTRPGELFF.